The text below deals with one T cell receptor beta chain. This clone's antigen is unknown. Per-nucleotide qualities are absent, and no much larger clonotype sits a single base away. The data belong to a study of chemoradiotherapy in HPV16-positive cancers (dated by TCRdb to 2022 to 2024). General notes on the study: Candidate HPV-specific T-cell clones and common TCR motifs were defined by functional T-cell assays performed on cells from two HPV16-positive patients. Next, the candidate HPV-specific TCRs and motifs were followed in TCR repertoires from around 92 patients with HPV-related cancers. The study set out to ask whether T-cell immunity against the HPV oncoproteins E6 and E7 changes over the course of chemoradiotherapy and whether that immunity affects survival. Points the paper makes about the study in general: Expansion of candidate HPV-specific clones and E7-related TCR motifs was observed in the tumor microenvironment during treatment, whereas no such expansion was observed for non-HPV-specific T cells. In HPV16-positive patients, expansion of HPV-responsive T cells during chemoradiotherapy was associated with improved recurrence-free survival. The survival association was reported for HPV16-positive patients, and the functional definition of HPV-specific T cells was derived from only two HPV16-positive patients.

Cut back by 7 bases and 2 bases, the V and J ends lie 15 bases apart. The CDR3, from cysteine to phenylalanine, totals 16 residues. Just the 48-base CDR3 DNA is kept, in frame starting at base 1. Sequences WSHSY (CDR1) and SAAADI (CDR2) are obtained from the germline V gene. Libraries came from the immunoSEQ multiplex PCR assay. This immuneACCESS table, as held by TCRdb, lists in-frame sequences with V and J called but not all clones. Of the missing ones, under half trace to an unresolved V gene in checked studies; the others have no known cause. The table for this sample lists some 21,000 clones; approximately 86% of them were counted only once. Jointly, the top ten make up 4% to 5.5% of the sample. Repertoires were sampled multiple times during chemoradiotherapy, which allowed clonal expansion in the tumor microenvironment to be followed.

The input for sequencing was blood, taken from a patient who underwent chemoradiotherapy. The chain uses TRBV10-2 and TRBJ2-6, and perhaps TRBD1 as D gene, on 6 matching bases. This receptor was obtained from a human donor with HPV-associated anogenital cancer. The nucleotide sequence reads TGCGCCAGCACCAGCAGGGGTCTCGCTGGGGCCAACGTCCTGACTTTC. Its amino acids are CASTSRGLAGANVLTF.